This T cell receptor beta chain is drawn from a study of T-cell reconstitution after alpha-beta-depleted transplantation in children. This CDR3 has 15 residues. Trimming shortened V by 7 bases and J by 4 bases, and 21 bases separated the two germline ends. Germline loops: CDR1 SQVTM, CDR2 ANQGSEA. TCRbeta library preparation incorporated unique molecular identifiers. From the PCR reads, TCRdb called clonotypes with MiXCR, one entry per CDR3 protein. This sample yields roughly 100,000 distinct CDR3 sequences, of which 7% to 9% are seen a single time; approximately 7.2% belongs to the top ten. This clonotype has at least ten counts.

Sequenced here: PBMCs from the stem cell graft donor, sampled from the stem cell graft. The TCR originated in a human donor who donated a stem cell graft to a child with congenital amegakaryocytic thrombocytopenia. V gene TRBV29-1 combines with J gene TRBJ2-3, with D perhaps TRBD1 (6 bases). For the CDR3, the DNA is TGCAGCGCCAAACTCAGGGTAGGGGGACCAGATACGCAGTATTTT. Translating gives CSAKLRVGGPDTQYF.